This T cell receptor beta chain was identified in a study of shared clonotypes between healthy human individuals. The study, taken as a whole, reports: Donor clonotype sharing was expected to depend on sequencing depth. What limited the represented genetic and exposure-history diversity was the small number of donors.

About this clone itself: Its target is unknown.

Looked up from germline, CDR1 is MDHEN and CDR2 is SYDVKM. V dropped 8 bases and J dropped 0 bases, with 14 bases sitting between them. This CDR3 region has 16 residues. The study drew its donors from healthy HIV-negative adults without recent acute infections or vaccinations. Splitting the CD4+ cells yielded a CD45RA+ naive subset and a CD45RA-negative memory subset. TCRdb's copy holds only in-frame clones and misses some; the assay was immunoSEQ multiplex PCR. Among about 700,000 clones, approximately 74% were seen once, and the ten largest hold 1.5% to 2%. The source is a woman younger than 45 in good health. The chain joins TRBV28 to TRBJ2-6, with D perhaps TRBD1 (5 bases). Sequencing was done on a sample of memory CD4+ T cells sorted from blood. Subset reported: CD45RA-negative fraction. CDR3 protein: CASGTGFFSGANVLTF. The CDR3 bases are TGTGCCAGCGGAACAGGTTTTTTCTCTGGGGCCAACGTCCTGACTTTC.